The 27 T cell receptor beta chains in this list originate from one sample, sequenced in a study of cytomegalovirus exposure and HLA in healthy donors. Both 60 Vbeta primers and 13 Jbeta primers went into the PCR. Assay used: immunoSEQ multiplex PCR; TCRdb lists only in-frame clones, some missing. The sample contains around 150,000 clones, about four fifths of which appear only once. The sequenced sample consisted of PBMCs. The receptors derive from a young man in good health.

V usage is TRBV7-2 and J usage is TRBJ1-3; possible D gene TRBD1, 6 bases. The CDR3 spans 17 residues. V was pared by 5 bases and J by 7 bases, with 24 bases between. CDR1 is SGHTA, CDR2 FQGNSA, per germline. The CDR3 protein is CASSPFGQSMSLNTIYF. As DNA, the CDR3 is TGTGCCAGCAGCCCCTTCGGACAGTCGATGAGCTTGAACACCATATATTTT.

The CDR3 spells CASSQEPVSYEQYF. CDR3 coding DNA: TGCGCCAGCAGCCAAGAACCAGTCTCCTACGAGCAGTACTTC. The gene calls are TRBV4-3 and TRBJ2-7; D unresolved. The CDR3 length is 14 residues. V was clipped by 0 bases and J by 0 bases, with 6 bases between them. Germline V gives CDR1 LGHNA, CDR2 YSLEER.

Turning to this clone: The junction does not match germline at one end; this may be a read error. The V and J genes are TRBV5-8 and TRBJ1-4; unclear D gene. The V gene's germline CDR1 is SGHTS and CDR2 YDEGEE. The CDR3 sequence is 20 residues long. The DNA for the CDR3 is TGTGCCAGCAGCTGGGGTGTTTTTCGGGGAAGAGGATCAACTTATGAAAAACTGTTTTTT. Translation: CASSWGVFRGRGSTYEKLFF.

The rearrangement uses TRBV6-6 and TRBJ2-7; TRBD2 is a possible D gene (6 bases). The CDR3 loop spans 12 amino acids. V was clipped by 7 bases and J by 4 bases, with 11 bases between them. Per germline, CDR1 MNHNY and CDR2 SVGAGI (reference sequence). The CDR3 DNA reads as TGTGCCAGCACCCCGGGACTTTACGAGCAGTACTTC. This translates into CASTPGLYEQYF.

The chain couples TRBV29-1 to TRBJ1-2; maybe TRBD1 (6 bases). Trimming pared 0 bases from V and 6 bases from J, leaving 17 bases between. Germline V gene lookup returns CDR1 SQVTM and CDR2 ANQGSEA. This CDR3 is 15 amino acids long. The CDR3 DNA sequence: TGCAGCGTTGAAGATCCCTGGGCAGGGGAACATGGCTACACCTTC. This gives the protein CSVEDPWAGEHGYTF.

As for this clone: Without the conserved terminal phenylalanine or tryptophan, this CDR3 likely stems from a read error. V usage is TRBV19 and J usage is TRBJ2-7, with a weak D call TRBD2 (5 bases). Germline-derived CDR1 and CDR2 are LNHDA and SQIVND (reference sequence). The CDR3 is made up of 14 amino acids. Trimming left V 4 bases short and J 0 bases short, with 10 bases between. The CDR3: CASSSPGVSYEQYL. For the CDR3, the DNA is TGTGCCAGTAGTAGCCCCGGGGTCTCCTACGAGCAGTACCTC.

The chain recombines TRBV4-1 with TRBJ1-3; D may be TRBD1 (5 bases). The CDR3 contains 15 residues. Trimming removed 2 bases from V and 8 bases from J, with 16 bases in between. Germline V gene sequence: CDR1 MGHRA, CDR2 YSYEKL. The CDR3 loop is CASSQTGQGVDTIYF. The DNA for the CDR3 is TGCGCCAGCAGCCAAACCGGACAAGGGGTTGACACCATATATTTT.

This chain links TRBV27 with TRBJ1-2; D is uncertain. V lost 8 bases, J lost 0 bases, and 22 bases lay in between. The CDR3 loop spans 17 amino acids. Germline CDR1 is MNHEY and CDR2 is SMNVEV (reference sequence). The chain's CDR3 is CASGGSLGDGTNYGYTF. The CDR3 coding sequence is TGTGCCAGCGGAGGGAGTTTAGGAGACGGTACTAACTATGGCTACACCTTC.

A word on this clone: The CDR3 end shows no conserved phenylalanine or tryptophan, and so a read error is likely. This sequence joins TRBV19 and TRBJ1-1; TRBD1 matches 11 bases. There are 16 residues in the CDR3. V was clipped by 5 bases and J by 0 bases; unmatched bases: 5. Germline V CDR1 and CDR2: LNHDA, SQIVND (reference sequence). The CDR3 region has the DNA TGTGCCAGTAGTCGGACAGGGGGCCGGGTGAACACTGAAGCTTTCTCT. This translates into CASSRTGGRVNTEAFS.

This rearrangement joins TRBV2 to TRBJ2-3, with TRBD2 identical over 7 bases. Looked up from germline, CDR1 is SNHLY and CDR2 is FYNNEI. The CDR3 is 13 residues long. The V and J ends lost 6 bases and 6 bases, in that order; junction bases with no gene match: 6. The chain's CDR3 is CASRAGARDTQYF. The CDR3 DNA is TGTGCCAGCAGGGCGGGAGCAAGGGATACGCAGTATTTT.

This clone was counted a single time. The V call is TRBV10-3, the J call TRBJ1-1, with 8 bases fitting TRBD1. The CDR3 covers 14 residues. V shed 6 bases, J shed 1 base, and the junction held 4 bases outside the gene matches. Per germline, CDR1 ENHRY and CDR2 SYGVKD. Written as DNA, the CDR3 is TGTGCCATCAGGGGACAGGAGACGAACACTGAAGCTTTCTTT. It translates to CAIRGQETNTEAFF.

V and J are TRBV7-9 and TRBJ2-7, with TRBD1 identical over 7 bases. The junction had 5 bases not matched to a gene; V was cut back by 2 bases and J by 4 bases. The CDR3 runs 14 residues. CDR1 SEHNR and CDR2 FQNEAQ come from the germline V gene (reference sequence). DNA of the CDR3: TGTGCCAGCAGCTTAATGGGACAGCTATACGAGCAGTACTTC. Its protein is CASSLMGQLYEQYF.

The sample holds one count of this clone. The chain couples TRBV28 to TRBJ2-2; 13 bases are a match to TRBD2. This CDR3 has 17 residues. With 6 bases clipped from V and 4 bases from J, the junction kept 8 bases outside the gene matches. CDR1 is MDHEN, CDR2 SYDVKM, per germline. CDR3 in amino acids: CASSPTSGRVVTGELFF. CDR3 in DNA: TGTGCCAGCAGCCCTACTAGCGGGAGGGTGGTCACCGGGGAGCTGTTTTTT.

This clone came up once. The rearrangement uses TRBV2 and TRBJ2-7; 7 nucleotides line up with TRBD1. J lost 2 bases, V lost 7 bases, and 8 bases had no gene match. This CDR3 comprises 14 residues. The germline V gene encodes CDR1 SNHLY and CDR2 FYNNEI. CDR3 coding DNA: TGTGCCAGCAACATAGCAGGGGGAACCTACGAGCAGTACTTC. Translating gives CASNIAGGTYEQYF.

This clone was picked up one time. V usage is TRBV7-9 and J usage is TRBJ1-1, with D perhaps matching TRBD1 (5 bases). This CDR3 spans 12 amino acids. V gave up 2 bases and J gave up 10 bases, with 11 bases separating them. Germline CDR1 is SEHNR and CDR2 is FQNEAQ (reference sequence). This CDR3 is CASSLIGQGAFF. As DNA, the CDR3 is TGTGCCAGCAGCTTAATTGGCCAGGGAGCTTTCTTT.

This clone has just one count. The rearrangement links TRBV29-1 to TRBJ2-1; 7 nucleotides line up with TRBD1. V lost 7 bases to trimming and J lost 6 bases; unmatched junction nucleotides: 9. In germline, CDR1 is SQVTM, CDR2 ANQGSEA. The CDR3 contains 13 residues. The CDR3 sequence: CSARRDSPNEQFF. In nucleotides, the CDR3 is TGCAGCGCCCGTAGGGACAGTCCCAATGAGCAGTTCTTC.

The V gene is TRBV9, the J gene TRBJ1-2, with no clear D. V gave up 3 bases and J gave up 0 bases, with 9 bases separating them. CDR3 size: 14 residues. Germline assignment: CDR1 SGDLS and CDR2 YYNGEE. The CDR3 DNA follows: TGTGCCAGCAGCGATCCGGGGTCTAACTATGGCTACACCTTC. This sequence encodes CASSDPGSNYGYTF.

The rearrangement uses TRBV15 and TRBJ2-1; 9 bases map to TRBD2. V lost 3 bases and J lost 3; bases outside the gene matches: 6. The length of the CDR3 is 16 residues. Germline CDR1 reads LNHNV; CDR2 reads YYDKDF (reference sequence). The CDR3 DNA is TGTGCCACCAGCAGGGGGACTAGCCCGTTCTACAATGAGCAGTTCTTC. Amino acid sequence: CATSRGTSPFYNEQFF.

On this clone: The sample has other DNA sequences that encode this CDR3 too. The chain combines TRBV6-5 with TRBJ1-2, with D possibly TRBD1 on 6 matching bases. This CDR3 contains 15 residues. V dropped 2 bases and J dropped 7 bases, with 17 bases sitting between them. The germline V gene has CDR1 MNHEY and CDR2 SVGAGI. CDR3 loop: CASSYGGPGAVGYTF. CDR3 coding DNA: TGTGCCAGCAGTTACGGGGGACCAGGGGCAGTTGGCTACACCTTC.

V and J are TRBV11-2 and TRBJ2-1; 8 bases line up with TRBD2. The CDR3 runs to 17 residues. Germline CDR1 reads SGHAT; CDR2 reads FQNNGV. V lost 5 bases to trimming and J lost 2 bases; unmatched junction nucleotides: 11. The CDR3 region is CASSLTPGLAAYNEQFF. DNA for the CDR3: TGTGCCAGCAGCCTAACCCCTGGACTAGCCGCCTACAATGAGCAGTTCTTC.

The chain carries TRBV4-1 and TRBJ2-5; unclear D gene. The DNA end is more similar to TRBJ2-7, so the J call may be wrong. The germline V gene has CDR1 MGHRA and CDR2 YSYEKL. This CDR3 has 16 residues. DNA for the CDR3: TGCGCCAGCAGCCCCTTTACCCTTAGCTCCTTCTACGAGCAGTACTTC. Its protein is CASSPFTLSSFYEQYF.

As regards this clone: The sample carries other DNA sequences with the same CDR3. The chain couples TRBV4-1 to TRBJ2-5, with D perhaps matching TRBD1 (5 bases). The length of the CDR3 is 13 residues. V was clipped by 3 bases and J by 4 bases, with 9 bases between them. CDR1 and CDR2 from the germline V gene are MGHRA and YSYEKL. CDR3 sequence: CASSQGPLETQYF. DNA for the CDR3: TGCGCCAGCAGCCAGGGGCCCCTAGAGACCCAGTACTTC.

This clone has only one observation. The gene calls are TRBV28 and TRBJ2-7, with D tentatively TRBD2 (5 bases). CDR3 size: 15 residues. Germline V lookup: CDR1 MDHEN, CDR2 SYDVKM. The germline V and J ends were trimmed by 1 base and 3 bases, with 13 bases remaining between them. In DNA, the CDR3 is TGTGCCAGCAGTTTATTCGGGGAAGTAAACTACGAGCAGTACTTC. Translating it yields CASSLFGEVNYEQYF.

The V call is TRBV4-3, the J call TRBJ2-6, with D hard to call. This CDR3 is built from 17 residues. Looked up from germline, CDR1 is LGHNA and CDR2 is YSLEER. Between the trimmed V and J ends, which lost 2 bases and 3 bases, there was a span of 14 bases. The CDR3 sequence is CASSQPGFGFGANVLTF. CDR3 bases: TGCGCCAGCAGCCAACCAGGTTTTGGGTTTGGGGCCAACGTCCTGACTTTC.

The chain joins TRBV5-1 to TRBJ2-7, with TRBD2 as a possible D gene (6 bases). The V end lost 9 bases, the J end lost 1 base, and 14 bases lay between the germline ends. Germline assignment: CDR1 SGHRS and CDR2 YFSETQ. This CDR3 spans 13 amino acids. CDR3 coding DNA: TGCGCCATCTTCTGGGGGAGGTCCTACGAGCAGTACTTC. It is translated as CAIFWGRSYEQYF.

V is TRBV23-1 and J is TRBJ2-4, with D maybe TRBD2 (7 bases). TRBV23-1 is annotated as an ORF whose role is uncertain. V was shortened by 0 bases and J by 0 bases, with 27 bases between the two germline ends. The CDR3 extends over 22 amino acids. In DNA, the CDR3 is TGCGCCAGCAGTCAATCCGGGGGGCAGCGGTGCAGAGGGATCCTAGCCAAAAACATTCAGTACTTC. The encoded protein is CASSQSGGQRCRGILAKNIQYF.

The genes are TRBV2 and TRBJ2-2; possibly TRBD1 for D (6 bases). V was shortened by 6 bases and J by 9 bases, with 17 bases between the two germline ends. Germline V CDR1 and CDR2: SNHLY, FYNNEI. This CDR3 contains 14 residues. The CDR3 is CASSTGTPTRELFF. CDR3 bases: TGTGCCAGCAGCACCGGGACACCAACCCGGGAGCTGTTTTTT.